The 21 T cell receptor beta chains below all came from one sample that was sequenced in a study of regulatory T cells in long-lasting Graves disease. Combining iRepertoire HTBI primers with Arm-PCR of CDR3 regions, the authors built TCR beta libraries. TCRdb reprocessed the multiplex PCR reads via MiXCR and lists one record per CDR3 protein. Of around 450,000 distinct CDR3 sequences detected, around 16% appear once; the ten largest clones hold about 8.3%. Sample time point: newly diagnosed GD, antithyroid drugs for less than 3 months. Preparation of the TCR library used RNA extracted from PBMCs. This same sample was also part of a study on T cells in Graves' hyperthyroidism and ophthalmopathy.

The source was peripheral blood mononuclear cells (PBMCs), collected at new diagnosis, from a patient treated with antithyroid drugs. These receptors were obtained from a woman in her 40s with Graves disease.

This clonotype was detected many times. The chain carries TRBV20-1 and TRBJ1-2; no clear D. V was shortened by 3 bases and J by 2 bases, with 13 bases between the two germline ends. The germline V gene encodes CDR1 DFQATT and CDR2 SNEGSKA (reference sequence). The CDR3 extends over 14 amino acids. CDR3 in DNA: TGCAGTGCTAGTGTAATGGGAGTCAACTATGGCTACACCTTC. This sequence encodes CSASVMGVNYGYTF.

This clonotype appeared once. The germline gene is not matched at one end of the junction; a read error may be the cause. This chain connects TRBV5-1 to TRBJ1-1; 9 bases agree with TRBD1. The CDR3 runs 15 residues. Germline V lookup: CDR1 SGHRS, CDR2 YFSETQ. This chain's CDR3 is CASSLRGQGLTEALF. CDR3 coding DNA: TGCGCCAGCAGCTTGCGGGGACAGGGACTAACTGAAGCTCTCTTT. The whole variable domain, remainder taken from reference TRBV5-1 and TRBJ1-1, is KAGVTQTPRYLIKTRGQQVTLSCSPISGHRSVSWYQQTPGQGLQFLFEYFSETQRNKGNFPGRFSGRQFSNSRSEMNVSTLELGDSALYLCASSLRGQGLTEALFGQGTRLTVV.

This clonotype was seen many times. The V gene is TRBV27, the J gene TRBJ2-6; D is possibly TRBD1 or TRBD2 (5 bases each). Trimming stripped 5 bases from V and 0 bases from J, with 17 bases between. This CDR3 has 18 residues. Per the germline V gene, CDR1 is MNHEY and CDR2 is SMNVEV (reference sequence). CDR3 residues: CASSPWDGWSSGANVLTF. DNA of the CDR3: TGTGCCAGCAGTCCCTGGGACGGGTGGAGCTCTGGGGCCAACGTCCTGACTTTC.

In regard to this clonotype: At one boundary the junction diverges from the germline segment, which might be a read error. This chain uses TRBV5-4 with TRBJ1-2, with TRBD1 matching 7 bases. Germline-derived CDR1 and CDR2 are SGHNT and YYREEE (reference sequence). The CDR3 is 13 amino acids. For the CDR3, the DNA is TGTGCCAGCAGGTCGACAGGGAACTATGGCTACGCCTTC. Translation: CASRSTGNYGYAF.

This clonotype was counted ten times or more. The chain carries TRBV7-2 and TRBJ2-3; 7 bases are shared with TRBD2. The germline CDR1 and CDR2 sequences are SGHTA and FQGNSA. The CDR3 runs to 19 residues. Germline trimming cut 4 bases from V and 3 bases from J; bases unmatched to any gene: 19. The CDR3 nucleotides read TGTGCCAGCAGCTCAATTGTTGTAGAGACCAGCGGGATAACAGATACGCAGTATTTT. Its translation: CASSSIVVETSGITDTQYF.

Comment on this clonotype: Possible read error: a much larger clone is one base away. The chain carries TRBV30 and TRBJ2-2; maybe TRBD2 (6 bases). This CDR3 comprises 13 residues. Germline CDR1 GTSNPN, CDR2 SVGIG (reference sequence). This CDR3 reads CARSGGNPGELFF. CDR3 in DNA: TGTGCCCGGAGTGGGGGGAATCCCGGGGAGCTGTTTTTT.

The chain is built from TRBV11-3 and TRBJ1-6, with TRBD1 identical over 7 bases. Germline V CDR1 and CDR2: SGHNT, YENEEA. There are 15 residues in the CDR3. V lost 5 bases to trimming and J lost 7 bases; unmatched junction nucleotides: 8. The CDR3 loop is CASSQAGQANSPLHF. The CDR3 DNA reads TGTGCCAGCAGCCAGGCAGGACAGGCAAATTCACCCCTCCACTTT.

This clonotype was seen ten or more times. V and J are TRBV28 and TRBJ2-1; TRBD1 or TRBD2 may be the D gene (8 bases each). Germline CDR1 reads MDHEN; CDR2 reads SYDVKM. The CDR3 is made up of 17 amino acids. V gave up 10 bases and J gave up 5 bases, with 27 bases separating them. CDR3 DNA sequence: TGTGCCACCCAACAGGGGGGGTGGCTAGCGGGCCACAATGAGCAGTTCTTC. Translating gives CATQQGGWLAGHNEQFF. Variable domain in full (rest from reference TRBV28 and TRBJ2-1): DVKVTQSSRYLVKRTGEKVFLECVQDMDHENMFWYRQDPGLGLRLIYFSYDVKMKEKGDIPEGYSVSREKKERFSLILESASTNQTSMYLCATQQGGWLAGHNEQFFGPGTRLTVL.

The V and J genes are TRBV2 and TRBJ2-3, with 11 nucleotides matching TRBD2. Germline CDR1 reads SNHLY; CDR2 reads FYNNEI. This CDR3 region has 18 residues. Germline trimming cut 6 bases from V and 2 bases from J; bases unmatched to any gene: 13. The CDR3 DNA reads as TGTGCCAGCAGCCCACCCACCGGGACTAGCGGCTTCACAGATACGCAGTATTTT. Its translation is CASSPPTGTSGFTDTQYF.

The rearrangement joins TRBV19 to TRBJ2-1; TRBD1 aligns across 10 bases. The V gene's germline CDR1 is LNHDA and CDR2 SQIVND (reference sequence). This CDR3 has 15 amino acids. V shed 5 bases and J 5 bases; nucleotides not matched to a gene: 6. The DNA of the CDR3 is TGTGCCAGTAGTCCATCAGGGACAGGGGACAATGAGCAGTTCTTC. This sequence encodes CASSPSGTGDNEQFF.

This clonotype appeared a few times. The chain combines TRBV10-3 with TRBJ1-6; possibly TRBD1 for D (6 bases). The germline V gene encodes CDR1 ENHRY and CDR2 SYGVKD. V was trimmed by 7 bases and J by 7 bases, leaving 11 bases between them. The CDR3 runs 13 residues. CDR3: CAINLGGNSPLHF. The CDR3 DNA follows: TGTGCCATCAACCTAGGGGGGAATTCACCCCTCCACTTT.

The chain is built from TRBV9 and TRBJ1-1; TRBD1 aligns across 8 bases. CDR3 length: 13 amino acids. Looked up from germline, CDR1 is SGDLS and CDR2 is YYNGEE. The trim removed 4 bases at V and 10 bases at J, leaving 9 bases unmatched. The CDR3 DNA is TGTGCCAGCAGCCCCGGGACAGGTGGTGGAGCTTTCTTT. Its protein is CASSPGTGGGAFF.

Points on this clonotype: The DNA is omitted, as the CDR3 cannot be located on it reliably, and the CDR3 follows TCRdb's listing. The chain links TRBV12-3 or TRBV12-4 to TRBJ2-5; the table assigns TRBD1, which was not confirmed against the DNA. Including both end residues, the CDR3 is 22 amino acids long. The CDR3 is CASSLGPSSKNIQYFGAGTQYF.

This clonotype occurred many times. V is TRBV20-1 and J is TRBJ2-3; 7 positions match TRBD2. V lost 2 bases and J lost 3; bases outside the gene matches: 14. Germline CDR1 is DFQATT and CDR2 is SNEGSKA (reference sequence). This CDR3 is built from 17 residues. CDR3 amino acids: CSARTSLTTSDTDTQYF. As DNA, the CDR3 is TGCAGTGCTAGAACGTCGCTTACAACTAGCGATACAGATACGCAGTATTTT.

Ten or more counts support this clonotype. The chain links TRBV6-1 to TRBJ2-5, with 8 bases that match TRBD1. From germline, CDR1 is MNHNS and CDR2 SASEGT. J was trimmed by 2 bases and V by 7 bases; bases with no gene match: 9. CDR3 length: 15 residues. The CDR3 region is CASTKPGQEQETQYF. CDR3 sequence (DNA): TGTGCCAGCACAAAACCGGGACAGGAACAAGAGACCCAGTACTTC.

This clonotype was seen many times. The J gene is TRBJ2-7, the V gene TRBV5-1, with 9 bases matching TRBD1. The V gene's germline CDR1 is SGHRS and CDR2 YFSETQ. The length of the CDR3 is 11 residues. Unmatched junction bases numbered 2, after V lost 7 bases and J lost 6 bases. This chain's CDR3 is CASGQGIEQYF. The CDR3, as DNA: TGCGCCAGCGGACAGGGGATCGAGCAGTACTTC. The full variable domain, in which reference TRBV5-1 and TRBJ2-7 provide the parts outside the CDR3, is KAGVTQTPRYLIKTRGQQVTLSCSPISGHRSVSWYQQTPGQGLQFLFEYFSETQRNKGNFPGRFSGRQFSNSRSEMNVSTLELGDSALYLCASGQGIEQYFGPGTRLTVT.

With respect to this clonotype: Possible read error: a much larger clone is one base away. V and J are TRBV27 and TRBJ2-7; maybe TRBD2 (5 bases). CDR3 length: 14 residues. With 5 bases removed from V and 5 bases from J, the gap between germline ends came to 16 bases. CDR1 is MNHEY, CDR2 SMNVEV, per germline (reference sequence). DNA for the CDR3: TGTGCCAGCAGTCTCGGAGGCCGTGGGAACGAGCAGTACTTC. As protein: CASSLGGRGNEQYF.

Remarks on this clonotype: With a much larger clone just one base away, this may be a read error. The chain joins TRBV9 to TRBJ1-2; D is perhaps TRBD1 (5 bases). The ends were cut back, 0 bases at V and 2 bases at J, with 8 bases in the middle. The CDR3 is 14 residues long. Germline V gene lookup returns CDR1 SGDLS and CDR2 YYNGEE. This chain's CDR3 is CASSVVRQNYGYTF. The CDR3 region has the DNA TGTGCCAGCAGCGTAGTCAGACAGAACTATGGCTACACCTTC.

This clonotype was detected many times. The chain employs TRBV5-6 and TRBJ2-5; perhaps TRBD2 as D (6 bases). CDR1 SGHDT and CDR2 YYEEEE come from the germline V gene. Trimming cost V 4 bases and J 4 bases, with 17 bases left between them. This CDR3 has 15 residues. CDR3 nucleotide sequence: TGTGCCAGCAGCCGGGGCTTTCGAGCGGGAGAGACCCAGTACTTC. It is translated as CASSRGFRAGETQYF.

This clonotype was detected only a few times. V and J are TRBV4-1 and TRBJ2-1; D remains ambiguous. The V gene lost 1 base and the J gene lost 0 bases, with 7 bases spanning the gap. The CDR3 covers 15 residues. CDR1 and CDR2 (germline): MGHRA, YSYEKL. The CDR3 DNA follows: TGCGCCAGCAGCCAAGGAGCTGACTCCTACAATGAGCAGTTCTTC. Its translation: CASSQGADSYNEQFF.

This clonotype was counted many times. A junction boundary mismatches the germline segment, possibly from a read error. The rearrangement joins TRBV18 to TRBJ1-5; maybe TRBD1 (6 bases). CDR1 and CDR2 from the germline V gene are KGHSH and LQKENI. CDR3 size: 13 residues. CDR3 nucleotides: TGTGCCAGCTCATCAGAAACCCAGGGGCCCAAGCATTTT. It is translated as CASSSETQGPKHF.